The T cell receptor beta chain described here comes from a study of blood T cell repertoires in COVID-19 (dated by TCRdb to about 2020). Concerning the study at large: Samples covering the acute and convalescent phases of COVID-19 were provided by collaborators in the United States, Italy and Spain. The sample metadata nearly always contained a de-identified subject ID, COVID-19 status, age in years and sex. The material from the prospective study consisted of cDNA or gDNA derived from T cells, B-cell-depleted T cells, or PBMCs. The samples were drawn from the first 160 participants of the ongoing ImmuneRACE study and from 950 to 1,500 subjects provided by 6 global collaborators. The repertoires were made available in a free public database intended to serve as a resource for research on the immune response to SARS-CoV-2. Where HLA class I and class II types were available, the types were taken from metadata supplied by the sample provider, not from assay-based typing. Deeply sampled blood TCRbeta repertoires from subjects exposed to, actively infected with, or recovered from COVID-19 were included in the dataset.

Unmatched junction bases come to 5, with V trimmed by 1 base and J by 6 bases. The CDR3 runs 15 residues from the cysteine to the phenylalanine. Only the CDR3 portion is preserved as DNA: 45 bases, with reading frame beginning at the first base. In the germline V gene (reference sequence), CDR1 corresponds to LNHNV and CDR2 to YYDKDF. Each collaborating institution followed its own protocols to collect whole blood in K2EDTA tubes. For TCRbeta analysis, collaborators shipped samples as frozen whole blood, isolated PBMCs, or DNA extracted from either of those sample types. TCRbeta CDR3 regions were amplified from genomic DNA by means of the immunoSEQ Assay, a bias-controlled multiplex PCR. Per the original workflow: Within the assay, amplification of reference gene primers was used to estimate how many nucleated cells each sample contained. To quantify the absolute abundance of each unique TCRbeta CDR3 rearrangement, sequence reads were collapsed and filtered. Productive Simpson clonality was computed per sample as the square root of Simpson's diversity index over productive rearrangements. Imported from immuneACCESS, the table was reduced by TCRdb to in-frame sequences with V and J called. These copies leave out some clones; in studies compared against another copy, an unresolved V gene accounts for under half, and the cause of the remainder is not known. V, J and clone size are taken as reported in that table, and D and trimming were inferred from the DNA itself. This sample lists 95,000 to 150,000 clones; approximately 83% were detected once. The ten largest clones represent 4.5% of the sample.

A word on this clone: Its cognate antigen has yet to be identified. Base qualities are missing; no much larger clone stands one base away.

Paper-wide results and their limitations: How much clinical and demographic metadata was included differed by source and by participant, and the metadata was provided uncurated.

This TCR was recovered from a woman between 65 and 79 years old with acute or convalescent COVID-19. This receptor chain uses TRBV15 and TRBJ1-2; TRBD1 agrees with 10 junctional bases. The specimen was peripheral blood. Here the CDR3 is given as CATSRGPDRGHGYTF. The DNA is as follows: TGTGCCACCAGCAGAGGCCCCGACAGGGGGCATGGCTACACCTTC. Beyond the CDR3, the reference TRBV15 and TRBJ1-2 genes provide the residues; the full variable domain reads: DAMVIQNPRYQVTQFGKPVTLSCSQTLNHNVMYWYQQKSSQAPKLLFHYYDKDFNNEADTPDNFQSRRPNTSFCFLDIRSPGLGDTAMYLCATSRGPDRGHGYTFGSGTRLTVV.